The TCR beta chain under discussion was sequenced for a study of blood T cells in healthy people across ages. Together with a sample-barcoded 5' primer, a J-beta primer mix was included in a second PCR lasting about 6 to 11 cycles. TCRdb ran MiXCR on the 5' RACE reads and lists one entry per CDR3 protein. The table has 790,000 or so distinct CDR3 sequences, about half seen once. The CDR3 has 14 residues. The germline V gene encodes CDR1 DFQATT and CDR2 SNEGSKA (reference sequence). J gave up 6 bases and V 3 bases, and 5 bases lay outside the gene matches. The chain recombines TRBV20-1 with TRBJ2-3; TRBD2 matches at 11 bases. The sample taken for sequencing was blood. This receptor was obtained from a man older than 75 in good health. For the CDR3, the DNA is TGCAGTGCTAGTAAACTAGCGGGAGTTGATACGCAGTATTTT. This encodes CSASKLAGVDTQYF.